These 2 T cell receptor beta chains came from one sample sequenced in a study of blood T cells in healthy people across ages. With a J-beta primer mix and a sample-barcoded 5' primer, a second PCR ran roughly 6 to 11 cycles. One entry per CDR3 protein, called by TCRdb with MiXCR from the 5' RACE reads. The sample has 600,000 or so distinct CDR3 sequences; about 30% are singletons. The sample comprised blood. These receptors were obtained from a woman older than 75 in good health.

Note on this clonotype: A much larger clone differs from this one at a single base, so this may be a read error. V gene TRBV6-4 combines with J gene TRBJ1-2; possibly TRBD1 for D (5 bases). The germline CDR1 and CDR2 sequences are MRHNA and SNTAGT. The CDR3 consists of 12 residues. Trimming left V 1 base short and J 7 bases short, with 7 bases between. The CDR3 protein is CASSDFQGGYTF. As DNA, the CDR3 is TGTGCCAGCAGTGACTTTCAGGGTGGCTACACCTTC.

This clonotype was seen a handful of times. J is TRBJ2-7 and V is TRBV5-1; D may match TRBD1 or TRBD2 (5 bases each). V was clipped by 7 bases and J by 1 base, with 9 bases between them. CDR1 and CDR2 from the germline V gene are SGHRS and YFSETQ. This CDR3 comprises 12 residues. The CDR3 region has the DNA TGCGCCAGCGGGGGACGGTCCTACGAGCAGTACTTC. Encoded protein: CASGGRSYEQYF.